These T cell receptor beta chains were read from a single sample in a study of CD8 T cells in ankylosing spondylitis. TCRdb reprocessed the 5' RACE reads via MiXCR and lists one record per CDR3 protein. This table holds around 250,000 distinct CDR3 sequences, 30% to 35% found once. Material: blood, either unsorted or a sorted T cell fraction (not recorded which). Source of these receptors: a male donor with ankylosing spondylitis or in good health (not recorded which). CDR3s leave out the opening cysteine and the closing phenylalanine or tryptophan. Fields, in order: V gene, D gene, J gene, CDR3 protein. The D gene is left open where the match is weak.

V: TRBV5-5
D: -
J: TRBJ2-1
CDR3: ASSLEVQGLNNEQF

V: TRBV29-1
D: -
J: TRBJ2-7
CDR3: SVESGPEQY

V: TRBV20-1
D: TRBD2
J: TRBJ2-1
CDR3: SARSGDNEQF

V: TRBV4-1
D: -
J: TRBJ1-1
CDR3: ASSQDGTREGRTEAF

V: TRBV7-9
D: -
J: TRBJ2-5
CDR3: ASSPEDQETQY

V: TRBV7-3
D: TRBD1
J: TRBJ2-1
CDR3: ASSSRTDRGIGEQF

V: TRBV29-1
D: -
J: TRBJ2-1
CDR3: SVEGAHNEQF

V: TRBV18
D: -
J: TRBJ1-2
CDR3: ASSPPEGSYT

V: TRBV10-3
D: -
J: TRBJ2-5
CDR3: AISESVGKETQY

V: TRBV12-3/TRBV12-4
D: -
J: TRBJ2-3
CDR3: ASSLAGGIEDTQY

V: TRBV15
D: -
J: TRBJ2-3
CDR3: ATSRESGGTDTQY

V: TRBV6-1
D: -
J: TRBJ2-3
CDR3: ASRAGTLGTDTQY

V: TRBV20-1
D: TRBD2
J: TRBJ2-1
CDR3: SAARSGGAPYNEQF

V: TRBV6-4
D: -
J: TRBJ2-2
CDR3: ASSATQGGELF

V: TRBV15
D: -
J: TRBJ1-4
CDR3: ATSGLDGATNEKLF

V: TRBV29-1
D: -
J: TRBJ1-2
CDR3: SVDEEPYGYT

V: TRBV10-3
D: TRBD2
J: TRBJ2-3
CDR3: AISDVAGSTDTQY

V: TRBV20-1
D: -
J: TRBJ2-3
CDR3: SAQLRQKTDTQY

V: TRBV5-1
D: -
J: TRBJ1-2
CDR3: ASSPSPASYGYT

V: TRBV12-3/TRBV12-4
D: -
J: TRBJ1-6
CDR3: ASSPARSNNSPLH

V: TRBV7-6
D: -
J: TRBJ2-1
CDR3: ASSLTPGLSNEQF

V: TRBV20-1
D: -
J: TRBJ2-3
CDR3: SARDPDYKDTQY

V: TRBV2
D: -
J: TRBJ1-1
CDR3: ASTGARRREAF

V: TRBV15
D: -
J: TRBJ1-4
CDR3: ATSSPGATNEKLF

V: TRBV28
D: TRBD1
J: TRBJ1-2
CDR3: ASGTVYGYT

V: TRBV12-3/TRBV12-4
D: -
J: TRBJ2-1
CDR3: ASSLGTHNEQF

V: TRBV15
D: -
J: TRBJ2-7
CDR3: ATSRISGIPEQY

V: TRBV27
D: -
J: TRBJ1-4
CDR3: ASSTAGRPTNEKLF

V: TRBV27
D: TRBD1
J: TRBJ1-1
CDR3: ASSLNRGTEAF

V: TRBV6-4
D: -
J: TRBJ2-2
CDR3: ASRPPGTGELF